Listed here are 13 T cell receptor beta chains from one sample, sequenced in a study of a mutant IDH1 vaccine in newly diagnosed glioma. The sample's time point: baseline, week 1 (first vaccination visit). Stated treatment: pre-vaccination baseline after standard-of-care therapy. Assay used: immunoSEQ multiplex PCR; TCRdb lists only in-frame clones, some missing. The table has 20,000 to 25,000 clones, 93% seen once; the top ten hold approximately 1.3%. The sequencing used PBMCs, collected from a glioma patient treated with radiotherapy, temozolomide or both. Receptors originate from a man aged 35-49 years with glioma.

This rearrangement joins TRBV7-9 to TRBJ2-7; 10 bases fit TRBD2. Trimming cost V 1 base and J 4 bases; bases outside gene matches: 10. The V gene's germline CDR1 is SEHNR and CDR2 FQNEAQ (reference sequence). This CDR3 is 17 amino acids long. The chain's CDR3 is CASSLERGAGGGYEQYF. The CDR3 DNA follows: TGTGCCAGCAGCTTAGAAAGAGGAGCGGGAGGGGGTTACGAGCAGTACTTC.

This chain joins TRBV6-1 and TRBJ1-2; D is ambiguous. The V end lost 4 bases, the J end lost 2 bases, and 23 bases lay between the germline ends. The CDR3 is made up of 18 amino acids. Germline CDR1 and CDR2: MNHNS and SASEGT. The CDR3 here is CASSGAAAPGGINYGYTF. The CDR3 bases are TGTGCCAGCAGTGGGGCGGCGGCGCCGGGCGGGATAAACTATGGCTACACCTTC.

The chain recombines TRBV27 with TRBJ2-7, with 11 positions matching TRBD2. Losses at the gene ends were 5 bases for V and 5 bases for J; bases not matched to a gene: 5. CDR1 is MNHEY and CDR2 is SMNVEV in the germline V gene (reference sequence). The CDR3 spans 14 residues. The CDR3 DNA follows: TGTGCCAGCAGTCACATAGCGGGAGGGAACGAGCAGTACTTC. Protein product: CASSHIAGGNEQYF.

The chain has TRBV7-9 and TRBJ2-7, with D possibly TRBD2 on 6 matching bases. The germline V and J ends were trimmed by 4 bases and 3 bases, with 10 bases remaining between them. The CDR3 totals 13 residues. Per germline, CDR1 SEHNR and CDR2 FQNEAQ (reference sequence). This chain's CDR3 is CASSSRRDYEQYF. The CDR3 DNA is TGTGCCAGCAGCTCGAGGAGGGACTACGAGCAGTACTTC.

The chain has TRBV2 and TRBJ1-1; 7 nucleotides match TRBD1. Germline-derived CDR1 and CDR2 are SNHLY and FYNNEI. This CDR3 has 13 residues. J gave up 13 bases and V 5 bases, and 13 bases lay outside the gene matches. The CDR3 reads CASSLSGTANVFF. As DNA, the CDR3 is TGTGCCAGCAGTTTATCCGGGACAGCCAACGTTTTCTTT.

This CDR3 is CSVASWDRPTDTQYF. DNA for the CDR3: TGCAGCGTTGCGTCGTGGGACAGGCCCACAGATACGCAGTATTTT. The J gene is TRBJ2-3, the V gene TRBV29-1; 8 nucleotides match TRBD1. This CDR3 comprises 15 residues. Trimming cost V 4 bases and J 2 bases; bases outside gene matches: 8. Germline V lookup: CDR1 SQVTM, CDR2 ANQGSEA.

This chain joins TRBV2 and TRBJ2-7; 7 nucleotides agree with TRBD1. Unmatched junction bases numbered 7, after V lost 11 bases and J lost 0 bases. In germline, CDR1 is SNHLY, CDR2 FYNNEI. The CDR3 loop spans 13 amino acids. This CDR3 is CAVTAGGSYEQYF. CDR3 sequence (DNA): TGTGCCGTCACGGCAGGGGGCTCCTACGAGCAGTACTTC. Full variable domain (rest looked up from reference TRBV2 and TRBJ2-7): EPEVTQTPSHQVTQMGQEVILRCVPISNHLYFYWYRQILGQKVEFLVSFYNNEISEKSEIFDDQFSVERPDGSNFTLKIRSTKLEDSAMYFCAVTAGGSYEQYFGPGTRLTVT.

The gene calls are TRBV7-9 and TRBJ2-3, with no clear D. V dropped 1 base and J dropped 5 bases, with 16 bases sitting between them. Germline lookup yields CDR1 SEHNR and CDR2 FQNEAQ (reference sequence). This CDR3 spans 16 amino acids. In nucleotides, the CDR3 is TGTGCCAGCAGCTTAGAGTCAAGGGTCTTCATAGATACGCAGTATTTT. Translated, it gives CASSLESRVFIDTQYF. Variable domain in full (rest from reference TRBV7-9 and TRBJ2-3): DTGVSQNPRHKITKRGQNVTFRCDPISEHNRLYWYRQTLGQGPEFLTYFQNEAQLEKSRLLSDRFSAERPKGSFSTLEIQRTEQGDSAMYLCASSLESRVFIDTQYFGPGTRLTVL.

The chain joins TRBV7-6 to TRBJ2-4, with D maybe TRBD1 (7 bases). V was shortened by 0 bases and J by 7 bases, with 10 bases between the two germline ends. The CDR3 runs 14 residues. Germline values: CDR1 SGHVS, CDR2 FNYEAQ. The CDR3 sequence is CASSLAGGGNIQYF. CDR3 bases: TGTGCCAGCAGCTTAGCAGGAGGGGGCAACATTCAGTACTTC.

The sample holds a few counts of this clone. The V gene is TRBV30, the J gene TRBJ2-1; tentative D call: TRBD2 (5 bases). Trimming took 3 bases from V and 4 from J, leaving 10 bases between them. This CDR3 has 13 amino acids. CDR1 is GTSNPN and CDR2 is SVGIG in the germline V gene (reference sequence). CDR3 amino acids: CAWRHRGYNEQFF. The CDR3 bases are TGTGCCTGGAGACACCGCGGGTACAATGAGCAGTTCTTC.

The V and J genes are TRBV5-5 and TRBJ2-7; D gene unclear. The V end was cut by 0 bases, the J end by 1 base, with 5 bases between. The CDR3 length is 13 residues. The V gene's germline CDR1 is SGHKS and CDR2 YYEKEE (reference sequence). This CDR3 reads CASSLGHSYEQYF. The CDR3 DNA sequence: TGTGCCAGCAGCTTGGGACATTCCTACGAGCAGTACTTC.

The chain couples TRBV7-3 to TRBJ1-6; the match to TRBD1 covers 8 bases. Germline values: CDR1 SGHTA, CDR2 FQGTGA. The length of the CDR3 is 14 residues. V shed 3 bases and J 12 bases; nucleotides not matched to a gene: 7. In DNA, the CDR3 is TGTGCCAGCAGCTTGACAGGGGCCCCAGTACCCCTCCACTTT. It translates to CASSLTGAPVPLHF.

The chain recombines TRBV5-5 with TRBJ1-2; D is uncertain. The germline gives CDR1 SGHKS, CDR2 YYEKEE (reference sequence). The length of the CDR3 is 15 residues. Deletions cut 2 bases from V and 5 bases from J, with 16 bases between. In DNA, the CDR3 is TGTGCCAGCAGCTTTCAGTTAACAGATCGGTATGGCTACACCTTC. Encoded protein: CASSFQLTDRYGYTF.